The TCR beta chain under discussion was sequenced for a study of PD-L1 blockade in urothelial cancer. The germline V gene has CDR1 LNHDA and CDR2 SQIVND (reference sequence). V dropped 3 bases and J dropped 8 bases, with 13 bases sitting between them. CDR3 length: 14 residues. In regard to this clone: Its antigen is undetermined.

General study points: Better survival was predicted when blood TCR clonality before treatment fell below the median.

Measured with immunoSEQ multiplex PCR; TCRdb has only the in-frame clones, and not every one. This table has around 100,000 clones, roughly 88% appearing once. The J gene is TRBJ2-2, the V gene TRBV19, with no clear D. Specimen: PBMCs, collected around atezolizumab (anti-PD-L1) treatment. The clonotype comes from a man aged 50 to 59 with urothelial cancer. In DNA form, the CDR3 reads TGTGCCAGTAGTATTGCTCGGTCCGGTGGGGAGCTGTTTTTT. This encodes CASSIARSGGELFF.